The 15 T cell receptor beta chains in this list originate from one sample, sequenced in a study of blood T cells in healthy people across ages. A second PCR, run for roughly 7 to 12 cycles, used a sample-barcoded 5' primer plus a J-beta primer mix. Each CDR3 protein is one row after TCRdb ran MiXCR on the 5' RACE reads. Among more than 800,000 distinct CDR3 sequences listed, more than 40% were seen once. The sample consisted of blood. Receptors were obtained from a woman aged 60-75 years in good health.

This clonotype occurred a few times. This chain links TRBV25-1 with TRBJ2-1, with TRBD2 as a possible D gene (7 bases). This CDR3 has 15 residues. Per germline, CDR1 MGHDK and CDR2 SYGVNS. V dropped 7 bases and J dropped 1 base, with 14 bases sitting between them. CDR3 sequence reads: CASIPGGASYNEQFF. The DNA of the CDR3 is TGTGCCAGCATCCCGGGGGGCGCATCCTACAATGAGCAGTTCTTC.

V and J are TRBV20-1 and TRBJ2-3; D perhaps matches TRBD1 (6 bases). The CDR3 consists of 14 residues. Germline V gene sequence: CDR1 DFQATT, CDR2 SNEGSKA (reference sequence). V lost 8 bases to trimming and J lost 5 bases, with 20 bases between them. Here the CDR3 DNA reads TGCAGTTGGAACACGGGACAATCAGGAGATACGCAGTATTTT. This codes for CSWNTGQSGDTQYF.

A few counts support this clonotype. V gene TRBV20-1 combines with J gene TRBJ2-7; 7 positions agree with TRBD2. Germline CDR1 reads DFQATT; CDR2 reads SNEGSKA (reference sequence). The CDR3 consists of 10 residues. Germline trimming cut 5 bases from V and 6 bases from J; bases unmatched to any gene: 1. DNA for the CDR3: TGCAGTGCTCAGCGGGGCGAGCAGTACTTC. It is translated as CSAQRGEQYF.

This clonotype appeared once. At one end the junction does not follow the germline gene, possibly because of a read error. The chain links TRBV4-2 to TRBJ2-7, with a weak D call TRBD2 (6 bases). CDR3 length: 20 residues. Per the germline V gene, CDR1 is LGHNA and CDR2 is YNFKEQ. CDR3 sequence (DNA): TGTGCCAGCAGCCAAGACTTAAGTGGGAGGACCGGGCTCTCCTCCGACGAGCAGTACTTC. Translated: CASSQDLSGRTGLSSDEQYF.

As for this clonotype: A read error may produce the germline difference seen at one junction end. V is TRBV11-3 and J is TRBJ2-2; TRBD1 aligns across 10 bases. Germline loops: CDR1 SGHNT, CDR2 YENEEA. This CDR3 is built from 14 residues. The CDR3 sequence: CASRDRGNAGELFF. The DNA for the CDR3 is TGTGCCAGCAGGGACAGGGGGAACGCCGGGGAGCTGTTTTTT.

The rearrangement uses TRBV9 and TRBJ2-7, with 7 bases identical to TRBD2. The germline CDR1 and CDR2 sequences are SGDLS and YYNGEE. Germline trimming cut 9 bases from V and 1 base from J; bases unmatched to any gene: 1. This CDR3 is 11 amino acids long. This CDR3 reads CANGGSYEQYF. The CDR3 DNA sequence: TGTGCCAACGGGGGGTCCTACGAGCAGTACTTC.

This chain links TRBV25-1 with TRBJ2-3; 10 nucleotides align to TRBD2. The CDR3 extends over 16 amino acids. Trimming removed 4 bases from V and 2 bases from J; junction bases left unmatched: 6. The germline CDR1 and CDR2 sequences are MGHDK and SYGVNS. CDR3 coding DNA: TGTGCCAGCAGTGGGCCTAGCGGGAGCCCCACAGATACGCAGTATTTT. It specifies CASSGPSGSPTDTQYF. Full variable domain (rest looked up from reference TRBV25-1 and TRBJ2-3): EADIYQTPRYLVIGTGKKITLECSQTMGHDKMYWYQQDPGMELHLIHYSYGVNSTEKGDLSSESTVSRIRTEHFPLTLESARPSHTSQYLCASSGPSGSPTDTQYFGPGTRLTVL.

This chain links TRBV12-3 or TRBV12-4 with TRBJ1-5, with D unclear. V lost 6 bases to trimming and J lost 3 bases, with 12 bases between them. The CDR3 covers 14 residues. CDR3 nucleotides: TGTGCCAGCAGCTCGGGGATAGACAATCAGCCCCAGCATTTT. The encoded protein is CASSSGIDNQPQHF.

This clonotype was found a few times. The chain combines TRBV6-1 with TRBJ1-2, with a possible D match to TRBD1 (6 bases). The CDR3 covers 12 residues. Germline CDR1 is MNHNS and CDR2 is SASEGT. V lost 8 bases, J lost 3 bases, and 10 bases lay in between. CDR3 sequence reads: CASQTGYYGYTF. CDR3 DNA: TGTGCCAGCCAGACAGGATACTATGGCTACACCTTC.

This chain connects TRBV7-6 to TRBJ2-7; 10 bases are shared with TRBD2. Per germline, CDR1 SGHVS and CDR2 FNYEAQ. The CDR3 sequence is 16 residues long. Trimming took 3 bases from V and 2 from J; bases not matched to a gene: 7. CDR3 amino acids: CASSLRSGRAPYEQYF. The CDR3 bases are TGTGCCAGCAGCTTGAGAAGCGGGAGGGCCCCCTACGAGCAGTACTTC. Supplemented by reference TRBV7-6 and TRBJ2-7, the full variable domain reads GAGVSQSPRYKVTKRGQDVALRCDPISGHVSLYWYRQALGQGPEFLTYFNYEAQQDKSGLPNDRFSAERPEGSISTLTIQRTEQRDSAMYRCASSLRSGRAPYEQYFGPGTRLTVT.

The chain has TRBV15 and TRBJ2-7, with D tentatively TRBD1 or TRBD2 (5 bases each). V gave up 3 bases and J gave up 2 bases, with 11 bases separating them. The CDR3 sequence is 14 residues long. Per germline, CDR1 LNHNV and CDR2 YYDKDF (reference sequence). For the CDR3, the DNA is TGTGCCACCAGCAGGACGGGACGGACCTACGAGCAGTACTTC. Translation gives CATSRTGRTYEQYF.

The J gene is TRBJ2-6, the V gene TRBV10-3; D is unclear. CDR1 ENHRY and CDR2 SYGVKD come from the germline V gene. This CDR3 has 17 amino acids. The V end lost 2 bases, the J end lost 3 bases, and 14 bases lay between the germline ends. The CDR3 region is CAISETPRIFGANVLTF. DNA for the CDR3: TGTGCCATCAGTGAGACACCTCGCATCTTTGGGGCCAACGTCCTGACTTTC.

This clonotype was counted between two and nine times. This chain connects TRBV9 to TRBJ1-2; TRBD1 is a possible D gene (5 bases). The CDR3 covers 15 residues. Germline CDR1 and CDR2: SGDLS and YYNGEE. The V and J ends lost 3 bases and 1 base respectively, with 13 bases between them. This CDR3 reads CASSARGNLNYGYTF. The CDR3 coding sequence is TGTGCCAGCAGCGCCCGGGGGAATCTTAACTATGGCTACACCTTC.

Regarding this clonotype: Mismatch with germline at one junction end may stem from a read error. The chain is built from TRBV18 and TRBJ2-7, with no clear D. The V gene's germline CDR1 is KGHSH and CDR2 LQKENI. This CDR3 contains 11 residues. The CDR3 region has the DNA TGTGCCAGCTCAGGATCCTACGGGCAGTACTTC. Protein product: CASSGSYGQYF.

CDR3 DNA: TGTGCCAGCAGCTTTCCCGGGACCCCCGAGGATCAGCCCCAGCATTTT. The encoded protein is CASSFPGTPEDQPQHF. The V call is TRBV7-9, the J call TRBJ1-5, with D maybe TRBD1 (5 bases). V lost 3 bases and J 5 bases, leaving 17 bases between the germline ends. CDR3 length equals 16 residues. Germline assignment: CDR1 SEHNR and CDR2 FQNEAQ (reference sequence).